The 29 T cell receptor beta chains below come from one sample, sequenced in a study of cytomegalovirus exposure and HLA in healthy donors. PCR used 60 Vbeta primers and 13 Jbeta primers. The data were produced by immunoSEQ multiplex PCR, yet TCRdb's version contains in-frame clones alone and is incomplete. Here the sample spans about 150,000 clones, around three quarters being singletons. The sequenced material came from PBMCs. The origin of the receptors is a man aged 40-55 years in good health and CMV-seropositive.

The V gene is TRBV9, the J gene TRBJ2-2, with D possibly matching TRBD2 (5 bases). The CDR3 is made up of 14 amino acids. Trimming pared 0 bases from V and 8 bases from J, leaving 11 bases between. Germline V gene sequence: CDR1 SGDLS, CDR2 YYNGEE. The CDR3 is CASSVVSGGGELFF. The CDR3 DNA follows: TGTGCCAGCAGCGTAGTGAGCGGTGGGGGGGAGCTGTTTTTT.

V and J are TRBV11-2 and TRBJ2-3; 10 positions match TRBD2. With 3 bases clipped from V and 6 bases from J, the junction kept 6 bases outside the gene matches. CDR3 length equals 15 residues. CDR1 is SGHAT, CDR2 FQNNGV, per germline. CDR3 DNA sequence: TGTGCCAGCAGCTTGGAAGCGGGAGGGACCGATACGCAGTATTTT. It translates to CASSLEAGGTDTQYF.

In its sample, this clone was seen a few times. The chain combines TRBV4-3 with TRBJ2-1; TRBD2 might be the D (5 bases). CDR1 and CDR2 (germline): LGHNA, YSLEER. Trimming left V 0 bases short and J 7 bases short, with 16 bases between. The CDR3 is made up of 16 amino acids. In DNA form, the CDR3 reads TGCGCCAGCAGCCAAGAGCTAGCACCTTGGTATAATGAGCAGTTCTTC. Encoded protein: CASSQELAPWYNEQFF.

DNA for the CDR3: TGTGCCAGCCGAGGGACAATCCTCTACGAGCAGTACTTC. Protein sequence: CASRGTILYEQYF. The gene calls are TRBV6-1 and TRBJ2-7; tentative D call: TRBD1 (6 bases). The length of the CDR3 is 13 residues. V shed 8 bases and J shed 3 bases, with 14 bases lying between them. Germline V gene sequence: CDR1 MNHNS, CDR2 SASEGT.

V is TRBV4-1 and J is TRBJ1-3, with no clear D. The CDR3 has 16 amino acids. Germline CDR1 is MGHRA and CDR2 is YSYEKL. Trimming pared 2 bases from V and 0 bases from J, leaving 11 bases between. CDR3 in DNA: TGCGCCAGCAGCCAAAAAAGTGCAGGCTCTGGAAACACCATATATTTT. Its translation is CASSQKSAGSGNTIYF.

CDR3 protein: CARKGSYGYTF. CDR3 DNA: TGTGCCAGAAAGGGGTCCTATGGCTACACCTTC. The genes are TRBV2 and TRBJ1-2; the D gene is possibly TRBD1 (5 bases). Germline CDR1 reads SNHLY; CDR2 reads FYNNEI. The CDR3 is made up of 11 amino acids. V lost 9 bases, J lost 4 bases, and 9 bases lay in between.

The J gene is TRBJ1-1, the V gene TRBV6-5; a possible D gene is TRBD1 (5 bases). Trimming left V 2 bases short and J 4 bases short, with 17 bases between. The CDR3 has 16 residues. Germline V gene sequence: CDR1 MNHEY, CDR2 SVGAGI. CDR3 sequence: CASSYGQGSYSTEAFF. Here the CDR3 DNA reads TGTGCCAGCAGTTACGGTCAGGGAAGTTATAGCACTGAAGCTTTCTTT.

Remarks on this clone: Its ends do not fully match the called genes, so a read error is possible. The chain joins TRBV6-5 to TRBJ2-7; TRBD2 might be the D (6 bases). In germline, CDR1 is MNHEY, CDR2 SVGAGI. This CDR3 region has 14 residues. The CDR3 protein is CVSRPAGSSYEQYF. For the CDR3, the DNA is TGTGTCAGCCGTCCCGCGGGAAGCTCCTACGAGCAGTACTTC.

The V and J genes are TRBV14 and TRBJ1-2; D is unresolved. The V gene lost 0 bases and the J gene lost 8 bases, with 13 bases spanning the gap. The length of the CDR3 is 14 residues. The germline CDR1 and CDR2 sequences are SGHDN and FVKESK. The chain's CDR3 is CASSQERHLVGYTF. The CDR3, as DNA: TGTGCCAGCAGCCAAGAGCGGCATTTGGTAGGCTACACCTTC.

The chain uses TRBV4-3 and TRBJ2-7, with 7 bases identical to TRBD1. Germline trimming cut 1 base from V and 1 base from J; bases unmatched to any gene: 10. Germline V lookup: CDR1 LGHNA, CDR2 YSLEER. This CDR3 comprises 17 residues. CDR3 sequence: CASSQGAQGGASYEQYF. The CDR3 DNA reads as TGCGCCAGCAGCCAAGGAGCCCAAGGGGGCGCTTCCTACGAGCAGTACTTC.

This clone was detected a few times. This sequence joins TRBV28 and TRBJ1-4; 10 bases are shared with TRBD1. The CDR3 consists of 14 residues. V lost 6 bases to trimming and J lost 5 bases; unmatched junction nucleotides: 3. Germline V CDR1 and CDR2: MDHEN, SYDVKM. CDR3 nucleotides: TGTGCCAGCAGGACAGGGGGCAAAAATGAAAAACTGTTTTTT. Its protein is CASRTGGKNEKLFF.

This clone was seen just once. The gene calls are TRBV11-2 and TRBJ2-1; D remains unclear. Trimming pared 0 bases from V and 2 bases from J, leaving 8 bases between. The CDR3 length is 15 residues. In germline, CDR1 is SGHAT, CDR2 FQNNGV. This chain's CDR3 is CASSLDYEAYNEQFF. The CDR3 DNA reads as TGTGCCAGCAGCTTAGACTACGAGGCCTACAATGAGCAGTTCTTC.

The gene calls are TRBV21-1 and TRBJ2-7; TRBD2 was called by the table and not checked on the DNA. TRBV21-1 is designated a pseudogene. The CDR3 has 20 residues. Here the CDR3 reads CASSKWSGARRDLDHYEQYF. The CDR3 DNA is TGTGCCAGCAGCAAATGGTCGGGAGCCCGTCGAGATTTAGACCACTACGAGCAGTACTTC.

This clone occurred a few times. The rearrangement joins TRBV9 to TRBJ2-7; tentatively, D is TRBD2 (6 bases). V shed 4 bases and J shed 3 bases, with 11 bases lying between them. The CDR3 length is 13 residues. Germline CDR1 and CDR2: SGDLS and YYNGEE. The CDR3 here is CASSSGLHYEQYF. The CDR3 DNA sequence: TGTGCCAGCAGCTCGGGACTTCACTACGAGCAGTACTTC.

This clone was detected a few times. The chain links TRBV7-6 to TRBJ2-2; the D is unclear. CDR1 and CDR2 (germline): SGHVS, FNYEAQ. The CDR3 is 13 amino acids. With 3 bases removed from V and 7 bases from J, the gap between germline ends came to 9 bases. The CDR3: CASSFGGIGELFF. For the CDR3, the DNA is TGTGCCAGCAGCTTTGGCGGAATCGGGGAGCTGTTTTTT. The entire variable domain, with the rest obtained from reference TRBV7-6 and TRBJ2-2, is as follows: GAGVSQSPRYKVTKRGQDVALRCDPISGHVSLYWYRQALGQGPEFLTYFNYEAQQDKSGLPNDRFSAERPEGSISTLTIQRTEQRDSAMYRCASSFGGIGELFFGEGSRLTVL.

V and J are TRBV9 and TRBJ1-5; a weak D match, TRBD1 (5 bases). Germline V gene lookup returns CDR1 SGDLS and CDR2 YYNGEE. V gave up 4 bases and J gave up 4 bases, with 15 bases separating them. The CDR3 contains 15 residues. This chain's CDR3 is CASSPSPTENQPQHF. The CDR3 DNA reads as TGTGCCAGCAGCCCCTCCCCGACAGAAAATCAGCCCCAGCATTTT.

The V call is TRBV27, the J call TRBJ1-5, with 9 bases that match TRBD1. CDR3 size: 17 residues. Germline CDR1 reads MNHEY; CDR2 reads SMNVEV (reference sequence). J gave up 0 bases and V 6 bases, and 9 bases lay outside the gene matches. CDR3 protein: CASSPDRGDYSNQPQHF. The CDR3 DNA sequence: TGTGCCAGCAGCCCGGACAGGGGAGATTATAGCAATCAGCCCCAGCATTTT.

The chain carries TRBV10-3 and TRBJ2-1; TRBD2 agrees at 10 bases. V lost 4 bases, J lost 8 bases, and 8 bases stayed unmatched. The CDR3 is 15 amino acids. Per the germline V gene, CDR1 is ENHRY and CDR2 is SYGVKD. In DNA, the CDR3 is TGTGCCATCAGTGGCCGAACTAGCGGGAATGATGAGCAGTTCTTC. The encoded protein is CAISGRTSGNDEQFF.

The CDR3 reads CASSLRQNTEAFF. CDR3 nucleotides: TGTGCCAGCTCACTCAGACAGAACACTGAAGCTTTCTTT. The rearrangement joins TRBV18 to TRBJ1-1; D gene unclear. In germline, CDR1 is KGHSH, CDR2 LQKENI. CDR3 length: 13 amino acids. V lost 4 bases to trimming and J lost 1 base, with 7 bases between them.

This clone was observed once. The chain uses TRBV7-8 and TRBJ2-2; 9 bases are a match to TRBD2. The length of the CDR3 is 20 residues. J was trimmed by 2 bases and V by 2 bases; bases with no gene match: 15. Germline V gene data show CDR1 as SGHVS and CDR2 as FQNEAQ. CDR3 DNA sequence: TGTGCCAGCAGCTTACCATTTAGCGGGAGTACGGCGGGTAACACCGGGGAGCTGTTTTTT. Protein sequence: CASSLPFSGSTAGNTGELFF.

The V and J genes are TRBV7-8 and TRBJ2-5; TRBD2 agrees at 7 bases. The V gene's germline CDR1 is SGHVS and CDR2 FQNEAQ. This CDR3 has 15 residues. V lost 5 bases, J lost 2 bases, and 8 bases stayed unmatched. The CDR3 reads CASSPGGLQQETQYF. Written as DNA, the CDR3 is TGTGCCAGCAGCCCTGGGGGACTACAACAAGAGACCCAGTACTTC. Looking up the rest from reference TRBV7-8 and TRBJ2-5 gives the full variable domain: GAGVSQSPRYKVAKRGQDVALRCDPISGHVSLFWYQQALGQGPEFLTYFQNEAQLDKSGLPSDRFFAERPEGSVSTLKIQRTQQEDSAVYLCASSPGGLQQETQYFGPGTRLLVL.

This clone was seen a single time. V is TRBV2 and J is TRBJ2-7, with 8 bases aligning to TRBD2. V lost 7 bases, J lost 3 bases, and 8 bases stayed unmatched. The germline V gene encodes CDR1 SNHLY and CDR2 FYNNEI. CDR3 length equals 14 residues. The CDR3 sequence: CASTFRGGDYEQYF. DNA for the CDR3: TGTGCCAGCACCTTTCGGGGGGGAGACTACGAGCAGTACTTC.

The V gene is TRBV10-2, the J gene TRBJ1-2, with D perhaps matching TRBD1 (6 bases). With 2 bases removed from V and 0 bases from J, the gap between germline ends came to 16 bases. This CDR3 spans 17 amino acids. Germline V gene data show CDR1 as WSHSY and CDR2 as SAAADI. The CDR3 nucleotides are TGCGCCAGCAGTGAGGTATACAGGGAAAGGGCTAACTATGGCTACACCTTC. Protein: CASSEVYRERANYGYTF.

As concerns this clone: The CDR3 end shows no conserved phenylalanine or tryptophan, and so a read error is likely. The limits of the CDR3 on the DNA are not certain, so only TCRdb's listed CDR3 is given. The chain joins TRBV11-2 to TRBJ2-7; the table's D gene call, TRBD1, was not cross checked with the DNA. Germline CDR1 and CDR2: SGHAT and FQNNGV. The CDR3 has 12 residues if both end residues are counted. The chain's CDR3 is CASSRGARGPNL.

This rearrangement joins TRBV5-1 to TRBJ2-5; the match to TRBD2 covers 9 bases. Losses at the gene ends were 2 bases for V and 2 bases for J; bases not matched to a gene: 1. Germline CDR1 SGHRS, CDR2 YFSETQ. The CDR3 extends over 14 amino acids. The CDR3 bases are TGCGCCAGCAGCTTCGGACTAGCGCAAGAGACCCAGTACTTC. Protein: CASSFGLAQETQYF.

The chain employs TRBV28 and TRBJ2-7; 9 bases are shared with TRBD1. The length of the CDR3 is 12 residues. Germline V gene lookup returns CDR1 MDHEN and CDR2 SYDVKM. Trimming at V came to 8 bases and at J to 2 bases, leaving 1 base not matched to a gene. The CDR3: CASRDRAYEQYF. The CDR3 DNA reads as TGTGCCAGCCGGGACAGGGCCTACGAGCAGTACTTC.

V gene TRBV28 combines with J gene TRBJ2-7; no firm D call. Trimming removed 6 bases at V and 6 bases at J, with 15 bases between. Per germline, CDR1 MDHEN and CDR2 SYDVKM. This CDR3 comprises 13 residues. The CDR3 DNA sequence: TGTGCCAGCAGGCAGGCTTCCCTACTCGAGCAGTACTTC. Its protein product is CASRQASLLEQYF.

The V call is TRBV7-3, the J call TRBJ1-2; 8 nucleotides align to TRBD1. V lost 3 bases, J lost 8 bases, and 11 bases stayed unmatched. Germline assignment: CDR1 SGHTA and CDR2 FQGTGA. The CDR3 is 15 amino acids. The CDR3 bases are TGTGCCAGCAGCTTCGGGTCCGGACAGGGCTCGGGCTACACCTTC. This translates into CASSFGSGQGSGYTF.

This rearrangement joins TRBV5-6 to TRBJ2-7; D may be TRBD1 (6 bases). The germline V gene has CDR1 SGHDT and CDR2 YYEEEE. V shed 0 bases and J shed 3 bases, with 16 bases lying between them. The CDR3 extends over 16 amino acids. CDR3 coding DNA: TGTGCCAGCAGCTTGGAGGGACAAGGGTTATTCTACGAGCAGTACTTC. As protein: CASSLEGQGLFYEQYF.